These 18 T cell receptor beta chains were sequenced from one sample in a study of response to subunit inactivated influenza vaccine. TCRdb called the RT-PCR reads again in MiXCR, with one record for every CDR3 protein. The sample lists approximately 230,000 distinct CDR3 sequences; more than 9% were seen once. Sequences were derived from non-naive T cells sorted from PBMCs, sampled 14 days before vaccination. The receptors shown here come from a man between 50 and 59 years old who received an inactivated influenza vaccine.

This clonotype was detected a few times. The gene calls are TRBV18 and TRBJ2-7, with unresolved D. Trimming shortened V by 3 bases and J by 0 bases, and 9 bases separated the two germline ends. The germline CDR1 and CDR2 sequences are KGHSH and LQKENI. The CDR3 is 14 residues long. The CDR3 DNA reads TGTGCCAGCTCACCTGTACAGACCTCCTACGAGCAGTACTTC. Translating it yields CASSPVQTSYEQYF.

There are a few counts of this clonotype. This chain uses TRBV6-1 with TRBJ2-5; 10 nucleotides line up with TRBD2. Per germline, CDR1 MNHNS and CDR2 SASEGT. Losses at the gene ends were 6 bases for V and 6 bases for J; bases not matched to a gene: 13. The CDR3 is 16 residues long. CDR3 bases: TGTGCCAGCAGCCCTAGCGGGGGCCCCGGGAGGAAGACCCAGTACTTC. It yields the protein CASSPSGGPGRKTQYF.

This clonotype was detected a few times. The chain's CDR3 is CASSLSHTSYNEQFF. The CDR3 nucleotides read TGTGCCAGCAGTTTATCTCATACCTCCTACAATGAGCAGTTCTTC. This chain uses TRBV27 with TRBJ2-1; D is undetermined. The CDR3 length is 15 residues. The V end was cut by 0 bases, the J end by 0 bases, with 6 bases between. Germline-derived CDR1 and CDR2 are MNHEY and SMNVEV (reference sequence).

This clonotype was found a few times. The chain has TRBV14 and TRBJ1-4; maybe TRBD1 (6 bases). Germline-derived CDR1 and CDR2 are SGHDN and FVKESK. This CDR3 has 13 residues. Trimming stripped 5 bases from V and 8 bases from J, with 12 bases between. The CDR3 is CASSTGGREKLFF. The CDR3 nucleotides are TGTGCCAGCAGCACTGGGGGCCGGGAAAAACTGTTTTTT.

The chain couples TRBV7-9 to TRBJ2-7; 9 bases are shared with TRBD1. CDR1 SEHNR and CDR2 FQNEAQ come from the germline V gene (reference sequence). The trim removed 5 bases at V and 6 bases at J, leaving 14 bases unmatched. This CDR3 comprises 16 residues. The CDR3 DNA is TGTGCCAGCAGCGCCATTCCGGGACAGGGCACCTCCGAGCAGTACTTC. It is translated as CASSAIPGQGTSEQYF. The full variable domain, with the rest looked up from reference TRBV7-9 and TRBJ2-7, is DTGVSQNPRHKITKRGQNVTFRCDPISEHNRLYWYRQTLGQGPEFLTYFQNEAQLEKSRLLSDRFSAERPKGSFSTLEIQRTEQGDSAMYLCASSAIPGQGTSEQYFGPGTRLTVT.

This clonotype was picked up many times. This chain links TRBV5-1 with TRBJ2-2, with 7 bases fitting TRBD2. The CDR3 consists of 16 residues. The J segment lost 2 bases and the V segment lost 5 bases, leaving 9 bases of the junction unmatched. Germline CDR1 SGHRS, CDR2 YFSETQ. The CDR3: CASRLPSGTNTGELFF. The CDR3 nucleotides are TGCGCCAGCAGGTTACCTAGCGGAACTAACACCGGGGAGCTGTTTTTT. Filled out from reference TRBV5-1 and TRBJ2-2, the complete variable domain reads KAGVTQTPRYLIKTRGQQVTLSCSPISGHRSVSWYQQTPGQGLQFLFEYFSETQRNKGNFPGRFSGRQFSNSRSEMNVSTLELGDSALYLCASRLPSGTNTGELFFGEGSRLTVL.

This clonotype was observed many times. J is TRBJ2-1 and V is TRBV12-3 or TRBV12-4; D tentatively reads TRBD1 or TRBD2 (5 bases each). The CDR3 loop spans 13 amino acids. Trimming stripped 2 bases from V and 6 bases from J, with 8 bases between. The CDR3 loop reads CASSLLGANEQFF. The DNA of the CDR3 is TGTGCCAGCAGTTTACTCGGGGCCAATGAGCAGTTCTTC.

This clonotype was found a few times. The chain has TRBV20-1 and TRBJ1-2, with D maybe TRBD1 (5 bases). The germline V gene encodes CDR1 DFQATT and CDR2 SNEGSKA (reference sequence). The CDR3 length is 17 residues. V was cut by 6 bases and J by 5 bases, with 28 bases left in between. The CDR3 region has the DNA TGCAGTGCCAAGGAGACCGCCGGTAGGGGAAGTGGTTATGGCTACACCTTC. It codes for CSAKETAGRGSGYGYTF.

The rearrangement links TRBV6-5 to TRBJ2-7; 13 bases align to TRBD2. The CDR3 has 17 amino acids. V lost 4 bases, J lost 3 bases, and 9 bases stayed unmatched. Per the germline V gene, CDR1 is MNHEY and CDR2 is SVGAGI. CDR3: CASSLTSGRPKIYEQYF. CDR3 DNA sequence: TGTGCCAGCAGTTTGACTAGCGGGAGGCCTAAGATCTACGAGCAGTACTTC.

The gene calls are TRBV5-5 and TRBJ2-2; no clear D. The CDR3 sequence is 14 residues long. V was clipped by 5 bases and J by 4 bases, with 12 bases between them. Germline loops: CDR1 SGHKS, CDR2 YYEKEE (reference sequence). The CDR3 here is CASRPQASTGELFF. As DNA, the CDR3 is TGTGCCAGCAGACCCCAGGCGAGCACCGGGGAGCTGTTTTTT.

This clonotype was seen ten or more times. The V gene is TRBV4-2, the J gene TRBJ2-1; 8 bases map to TRBD2. From germline, CDR1 is LGHNA and CDR2 YNFKEQ. With V trimmed by 4 bases and J by 6 bases, 8 bases remained unmatched. The CDR3 runs 15 residues. CDR3: CASSLSGSSFNEQFF. The CDR3 nucleotides read TGTGCCAGCAGCCTGAGCGGGAGTTCATTCAATGAGCAGTTCTTC.

This clonotype was observed at least ten times. This rearrangement joins TRBV2 to TRBJ1-1; tentatively, D is TRBD1 (5 bases). Germline CDR1 and CDR2: SNHLY and FYNNEI. This CDR3 comprises 11 residues. V dropped 7 bases and J dropped 8 bases, with 11 bases sitting between them. Here the CDR3 reads CASTQGGEAFF. CDR3 DNA sequence: TGTGCCAGCACGCAGGGTGGGGAAGCTTTCTTT.

J is TRBJ2-5 and V is TRBV2; TRBD2 matches at 10 bases. Germline V gene sequence: CDR1 SNHLY, CDR2 FYNNEI. Germline trimming cut 6 bases from V and 0 bases from J; bases unmatched to any gene: 10. This CDR3 has 17 residues. The CDR3 spells CASSREVSGGYQETQYF. The CDR3 region has the DNA TGTGCCAGCAGCCGGGAGGTTAGCGGGGGGTACCAAGAGACCCAGTACTTC. The variable domain in full, with the rest retrieved from reference TRBV2 and TRBJ2-5, is EPEVTQTPSHQVTQMGQEVILRCVPISNHLYFYWYRQILGQKVEFLVSFYNNEISEKSEIFDDQFSVERPDGSNFTLKIRSTKLEDSAMYFCASSREVSGGYQETQYFGPGTRLLVL.

This clonotype was picked up a small number of times. The chain joins TRBV5-1 to TRBJ2-5; D possibly corresponds to TRBD1 (6 bases). The CDR3 is made up of 16 amino acids. The V gene's germline CDR1 is SGHRS and CDR2 YFSETQ. Trimming removed 0 bases at V and 1 base at J, with 13 bases between. The DNA for the CDR3 is TGCGCCAGCAGCTTGGAGGGAAGGGGGTCCCAAGAGACCCAGTACTTC. Translation: CASSLEGRGSQETQYF.

The rearrangement joins TRBV9 to TRBJ2-3, with D perhaps matching TRBD2 (6 bases). The CDR3 extends over 15 amino acids. V was clipped by 0 bases and J by 4 bases, with 12 bases between them. CDR1 and CDR2 (germline): SGDLS, YYNGEE. This CDR3 reads CASSVAGDRADTQYF. CDR3 in DNA: TGTGCCAGCAGCGTAGCGGGAGATCGCGCAGATACGCAGTATTTT.

There are a few counts of this clonotype. The CDR3 region is CSARDPTRGIVETQYF. The CDR3 DNA reads TGCAGTGCTAGAGATCCGACTAGGGGGATTGTAGAGACCCAGTACTTC. This chain uses TRBV20-1 with TRBJ2-5; D possibly matches TRBD1 or TRBD2 (6 bases each). In germline, CDR1 is DFQATT, CDR2 SNEGSKA (reference sequence). This CDR3 has 16 residues. With 0 bases removed from V and 4 bases from J, the gap between germline ends came to 18 bases.

In its sample, this clonotype was seen a few times. The chain is built from TRBV12-3 or TRBV12-4 and TRBJ2-4; maybe TRBD1 (6 bases). V lost 2 bases and J 0 bases, leaving 11 bases between the germline ends. The CDR3 is 16 amino acids. The CDR3 sequence is CASSLRDILAKNIQYF. For the CDR3, the DNA is TGTGCCAGCAGTTTACGGGACATTCTAGCCAAAAACATTCAGTACTTC.

The table lists this clonotype with a few counts. This chain joins TRBV2 and TRBJ1-1; D not certain. The V end was cut by 3 bases, the J end by 5 bases, with 19 bases between. The CDR3 is 16 residues long. Per the germline V gene, CDR1 is SNHLY and CDR2 is FYNNEI. CDR3 in amino acids: CASSDWFSEWGTEAFF. CDR3 in DNA: TGTGCCAGCAGTGATTGGTTTTCAGAATGGGGAACTGAAGCTTTCTTT.